A single sample is the source of the 14 T cell receptor beta chains below, sequenced in a study of blood T cell repertoires in COVID-19. The data were produced by immunoSEQ multiplex PCR, yet TCRdb's version contains in-frame clones alone and is incomplete. The table shows more than 60,000 clones, with roughly nine tenths occurring only once. Material: peripheral blood. Receptor source: a woman aged 50 to 60 with active COVID-19.

The chain carries TRBV4-1 and TRBJ2-5; the D gene is possibly TRBD2 (6 bases). V lost 1 base and J 2 bases, leaving 14 bases between the germline ends. The length of the CDR3 is 16 residues. From germline, CDR1 is MGHRA and CDR2 YSYEKL. CDR3 in amino acids: CASSQGTASAQETQYF. CDR3 DNA: TGCGCCAGCAGCCAAGGAACGGCTAGCGCTCAAGAGACCCAGTACTTC.

This clone showed up just a few times. The chain couples TRBV2 to TRBJ2-3; 14 bases are a match to TRBD2. In germline, CDR1 is SNHLY, CDR2 FYNNEI. This CDR3 has 17 amino acids. The junction had 3 bases not matched to a gene; V was cut back by 4 bases and J by 0 bases. CDR3 amino acids: CASSAGTSGSSTDTQYF. For the CDR3, the DNA is TGTGCCAGCAGTGCCGGGACTAGCGGGAGTAGCACAGATACGCAGTATTTT.

The V call is TRBV7-9, the J call TRBJ2-5, with 8 bases aligning to TRBD1. Per the germline V gene, CDR1 is SEHNR and CDR2 is FQNEAQ (reference sequence). V was pared by 5 bases and J by 4 bases, with 6 bases of the junction left unmatched. The CDR3 totals 14 residues. This CDR3 reads CASSPNQGAETQYF. The DNA of the CDR3 is TGTGCCAGCAGCCCGAATCAGGGGGCAGAGACCCAGTACTTC.

The chain links TRBV7-2 to TRBJ2-7, with 10 bases aligning to TRBD2. J gave up 6 bases and V 2 bases, and 19 bases lay outside the gene matches. The CDR3 consists of 19 residues. Germline V lookup: CDR1 SGHTA, CDR2 FQGNSA. The CDR3 nucleotides read TGTGCCAGCAGCTTAAGGGCTAGCGGGAGTCTCACTGATATCGTCGAGCAGTACTTC. It translates to CASSLRASGSLTDIVEQYF.

The V and J genes are TRBV10-2 and TRBJ2-7; 8 positions match TRBD2. The germline V gene has CDR1 WSHSY and CDR2 SAAADI. V dropped 6 bases and J dropped 0; count of bases not matched to a gene: 10. This CDR3 has 16 amino acids. This CDR3 is CASRNPPSGHSYEQYF. DNA for the CDR3: TGCGCCAGCAGGAACCCTCCTAGCGGGCACTCCTACGAGCAGTACTTC.

This clone was seen only once. This chain connects TRBV5-4 to TRBJ1-4; D gene uncertain. Germline CDR1 is SGHNT and CDR2 is YYREEE (reference sequence). This CDR3 contains 16 residues. V gave up 4 bases and J gave up 5 bases, with 18 bases separating them. The CDR3 DNA reads as TGTGCCAGCAGCCTCGGGTCCCTTTCAAGGAATGAAAAACTGTTTTTT. Translation gives CASSLGSLSRNEKLFF.

V gene TRBV5-1 combines with J gene TRBJ1-6; maybe TRBD1 (5 bases). The V gene lost 5 bases and the J gene lost 5 bases, with 14 bases spanning the gap. The CDR3 runs 15 residues. From germline, CDR1 is SGHRS and CDR2 YFSETQ. The CDR3 loop is CASSSQGVNNSPLHF. The CDR3 DNA sequence: TGCGCCAGCAGTTCCCAGGGCGTAAATAATTCACCCCTCCACTTT.

V is TRBV7-8 and J is TRBJ2-5; no clear D. Germline loops: CDR1 SGHVS, CDR2 FQNEAQ. V was pared by 1 base and J by 5 bases, with 5 bases between. The CDR3 consists of 12 residues. CDR3 DNA: TGTGCCAGCAGCTTAGAGAGGGAGACCCAGTACTTC. Protein sequence: CASSLERETQYF.

This clone showed up just a few times. CDR3 sequence: CSASGGSGGMNTEAFF. DNA for the CDR3: TGCAGTGCTAGTGGTGGGTCAGGGGGTATGAACACTGAAGCTTTCTTT. The J gene is TRBJ1-1, the V gene TRBV20-1; 7 bases are shared with TRBD1. From germline, CDR1 is DFQATT and CDR2 SNEGSKA (reference sequence). V shed 3 bases, J shed 0 bases, and the junction held 10 bases outside the gene matches. The CDR3 has 16 residues.

By share of the sample, this clone is large. The chain joins TRBV9 to TRBJ2-1, with 10 bases aligning to TRBD1. Germline V gene lookup returns CDR1 SGDLS and CDR2 YYNGEE. Unmatched junction bases numbered 15, after V lost 0 bases and J lost 9 bases. The CDR3 covers 18 residues. CDR3 DNA sequence: TGTGCCAGCAGCGTAGAGGGTTCGGGGACAGGGGTTGGGAGTGAGCAGTTCTTC. This translates into CASSVEGSGTGVGSEQFF.

The chain combines TRBV3-1 (or the pseudogene TRBV3-2) with TRBJ2-1, with 7 bases aligning to TRBD2. The CDR3 contains 17 residues. The J segment lost 4 bases and the V segment lost 0 bases, leaving 9 bases of the junction unmatched. CDR1 is LGHDT and CDR2 is YNNKEL in the germline V gene (reference sequence). The CDR3 coding sequence is TGTGCCAGCAGCCAAGATGGGGGGGGAGCCCTTTACAATGAGCAGTTCTTC. This gives the protein CASSQDGGGALYNEQFF.

V gene TRBV11-3 combines with J gene TRBJ2-1, with TRBD2 identical over 13 bases. The CDR3 is made up of 19 amino acids. Trimming cost V 1 base and J 2 bases; bases outside gene matches: 8. The germline gives CDR1 SGHNT, CDR2 YENEEA. CDR3 sequence: CASSLAGTSGVGAYNEQFF. Here the CDR3 DNA reads TGTGCCAGCAGCTTAGCCGGGACTAGCGGGGTCGGGGCCTACAATGAGCAGTTCTTC.

The V call is TRBV14, the J call TRBJ2-5; 9 bases line up with TRBD1. The germline CDR1 and CDR2 sequences are SGHDN and FVKESK. V was clipped by 3 bases and J by 5 bases; unmatched bases: 10. The CDR3 contains 16 residues. The CDR3 region has the DNA TGTGCCAGCAGCCATGTGGCGGGACAGGGCGTCGAGACCCAGTACTTC. It specifies CASSHVAGQGVETQYF.

The chain carries TRBV11-2 and TRBJ2-1; D perhaps matches TRBD2 (6 bases). The germline V gene has CDR1 SGHAT and CDR2 FQNNGV. This CDR3 region has 15 residues. V lost 4 bases and J lost 9, with 19 bases in between. The CDR3 reads CASSSLSWEVGEQFF. The CDR3 DNA sequence: TGTGCCAGCAGCTCCCTATCGTGGGAGGTAGGTGAGCAGTTCTTC.